A selection of T cell receptor beta chains follows, all from one sample in a study of STAT5B mutations in CD4+ large granular lymphocyte leukemia. Libraries were prepared by immunoSEQ multiplex PCR; TCRdb keeps only in-frame clonotypes and omits some of them. Counted here are tens of thousands of clones, approximately 85% occurring once; the ten biggest clones make up roughly 1.2%. Sequenced: CD4+ T cells from blood buffy coats. The source of these receptors is a human donor in good health. Each CDR3 is given with its conserved first and last residue. A D gene is named only where the DNA matches it firmly. Expanded clones are given a class, and other clones once, few, many or no size at all.

J: TRBJ2-7; D: .; V: TRBV7-6; size: .; CDR3: CASSLGRALSYEQYF; DNA: TGTGCCAGCAGCTTAGGGAGGGCTCTATCTTACGAGCAGTACTTC
J: TRBJ2-1; D: TRBD2; V: TRBV28; size: .; CDR3: CASSLSSGSLNEQFF; DNA: TGTGCCAGCAGTTTATCTAGCGGGAGTCTAAATGAGCAGTTCTTC
J: TRBJ1-2; D: TRBD1; V: TRBV4-1; size: few; CDR3: CASSQDSGQYYGYTF; DNA: TGCGCCAGCAGCCAAGATTCGGGACAGTATTATGGCTACACCTTC
J: TRBJ2-2; D: TRBD2; V: TRBV15; size: .; CDR3: CATSRDRTSGNTGELFF; DNA: TGTGCCACCAGCAGAGATCGCACTAGCGGGAACACCGGGGAGCTGTTTTTT
J: TRBJ2-3; D: .; V: TRBV9; size: .; CDR3: CASSVTLTRGDTQYF; DNA: TGTGCCAGCAGCGTCACACTGACCAGGGGAGATACGCAGTATTTT
J: TRBJ2-7; D: TRBD2; V: TRBV7-2; size: once; CDR3: CASSRGSGRGTYEQYF; DNA: TGTGCCAGCAGCCGAGGTAGCGGGAGGGGGACCTACGAGCAGTACTTC
J: TRBJ1-6; D: .; V: TRBV4-1; size: .; CDR3: CASSQGLDGVYNSPLHF; DNA: TGCGCCAGCAGCCAGGGTCTGGACGGTGTCTATAATTCACCCCTCCACTTT
J: TRBJ1-1; D: .; V: TRBV19; size: few; CDR3: CASSNGRFGEAFF; DNA: TGTGCCAGTAGTAACGGCCGATTCGGTGAAGCTTTCTTT
J: TRBJ1-4; D: TRBD1; V: TRBV7-7; size: few; CDR3: CARQGAGKLFF; DNA: TGTGCTAGGCAGGGGGCCGGAAAACTGTTTTTT
J: TRBJ2-3; D: .; V: TRBV11-3; size: .; CDR3: CASSPNPGPSTDTQYF; DNA: TGTGCCAGCAGCCCCAACCCGGGCCCTAGCACAGATACGCAGTATTTT
J: TRBJ2-1; D: TRBD1; V: TRBV18; size: .; CDR3: CASSPSTGVEQFF; DNA: TGTGCCAGCTCACCGTCCACAGGGGTTGAGCAGTTCTTC
J: TRBJ2-5; D: .; V: TRBV19; size: .; CDR3: CASSTQVQETQYF; DNA: TGTGCCAGTAGTACTCAGGTCCAAGAGACCCAGTACTTC
J: TRBJ1-2; D: .; V: TRBV25-1; size: few; CDR3: CASTQTLTSGYTF; DNA: TGTGCCAGCACCCAGACTTTGACTAGTGGCTACACCTTC
J: TRBJ2-5; D: TRBD2; V: TRBV9; size: .; CDR3: CASSVAGEETQYF; DNA: TGTGCCAGCAGCGTCGCGGGGGAAGAGACCCAGTACTTC
J: TRBJ1-1; D: .; V: TRBV2; size: .; CDR3: CASRRGGTEAFF; DNA: TGTGCCAGCAGACGGGGCGGCACTGAAGCTTTCTTT
J: TRBJ2-3; D: TRBD1; V: TRBV9; size: .; CDR3: CASSRDRASTDTQYF; DNA: TGTGCCAGCAGCCGGGACAGAGCTAGCACAGATACGCAGTATTTT
J: TRBJ2-7; D: TRBD2; V: TRBV11-2; size: .; CDR3: CASSLDPGGITVAYF; DNA: TGTGCCAGCAGCTTAGATCCGGGAGGGATCACCGTGGCGTACTTC
J: TRBJ2-1; D: .; V: TRBV7-9; size: .; CDR3: CASSPRVTGEQFF; DNA: TGTGCCAGCAGCCCACGGGTTACGGGGGAGCAGTTCTTC
J: TRBJ1-1; D: TRBD1; V: TRBV28; size: .; CDR3: CASSFSGGQGATEAFF; DNA: TGTGCCAGCAGTTTTAGCGGGGGACAGGGGGCCACTGAAGCTTTCTTT
J: TRBJ2-1; D: TRBD2; V: TRBV5-1; size: once; CDR3: CASSMLAGRSPRYNEQFF; DNA: TGCGCCAGCAGCATGCTAGCGGGGCGGTCCCCCCGCTACAATGAGCAGTTCTTC
J: TRBJ2-7; D: .; V: TRBV6-1; size: .; CDR3: CASSEWYEQYF; DNA: TGTGCCAGCAGTGAATGGTACGAGCAGTACTTC
J: TRBJ2-7; D: TRBD2; V: TRBV6-1; size: .; CDR3: CASSGSTSGGASEQYF; DNA: TGTGCCAGCAGTGGGTCGACTAGCGGGGGGGCGTCCGAGCAGTACTTC
J: TRBJ1-2; D: .; V: TRBV5-1; size: .; CDR3: CASSLGRDGGYTF; DNA: TGCGCCAGCAGCTTGGGCCGAGACGGGGGCTACACCTTC
J: TRBJ1-4; D: .; V: TRBV6-5; size: .; CDR3: CASKQGGEKLFF; DNA: TGTGCCAGCAAACAGGGTGGAGAAAAACTGTTTTTT
J: TRBJ1-5; D: TRBD1; V: TRBV5-1; size: .; CDR3: CASSLAGTANQPQHF; DNA: TGCGCCAGCAGCTTGGCTGGGACAGCAAATCAGCCCCAGCATTTT
J: TRBJ2-3; D: TRBD2; V: TRBV30; size: once; CDR3: CAWTNSGRTDTQYF; DNA: TGTGCCTGGACAAATAGCGGGAGAACAGATACGCAGTATTTT
J: TRBJ2-1; D: .; V: TRBV2; size: .; CDR3: CASSESRTPVDEQFF; DNA: TGTGCCAGCAGTGAATCACGAACTCCCGTGGATGAGCAGTTCTTC
J: TRBJ2-1; D: TRBD2; V: TRBV5-4; size: .; CDR3: CASSPATSGGRNEQFF; DNA: TGTGCCAGCAGCCCTGCGACTAGCGGGGGGAGGAATGAGCAGTTCTTC
J: TRBJ1-1; D: TRBD1; V: TRBV10-3; size: .; CDR3: CAIKPQGATNTEAFF; DNA: TGTGCCATCAAGCCACAGGGGGCAACGAACACTGAAGCTTTCTTT
J: TRBJ1-2; D: .; V: TRBV7-2; size: .; CDR3: CASSLGGTGFGYTF; DNA: TGTGCCAGCAGCTTAGGTGGGACGGGTTTTGGCTACACCTTC
J: TRBJ2-4; D: .; V: TRBV12-5; size: few; CDR3: CASGFYGDELAKNIQYF; DNA: TGTGCTAGTGGTTTCTACGGTGATGAGTTAGCCAAAAACATTCAGTACTTC
J: TRBJ2-1; D: .; V: TRBV28; size: .; CDR3: CASSESTGLGGIYNEQFF; DNA: TGTGCCAGCAGCGAATCCACCGGCCTGGGGGGCATCTACAATGAGCAGTTCTTC
J: TRBJ1-2; D: .; V: TRBV28; size: .; CDR3: CASRGQGQSYGYTF; DNA: TGTGCCAGCCGAGGCCAGGGGCAGAGCTATGGCTACACCTTC
J: TRBJ1-5; D: TRBD1; V: TRBV28; size: .; CDR3: CASSSGQGASNQPQHF; DNA: TGTGCCAGCAGCTCCGGACAGGGGGCGAGCAATCAGCCCCAGCATTTT
J: TRBJ2-4; D: .; V: TRBV10-1; size: .; CDR3: CASSEGINPRDAKNIQYF; DNA: TGCGCCAGCAGTGAGGGAATCAACCCCAGGGATGCCAAAAACATTCAGTACTTC
J: TRBJ2-2; D: TRBD2; V: TRBV10-3; size: .; CDR3: CAATSGGVTGELFF; DNA: TGTGCCGCTACTAGCGGGGGTGTCACCGGGGAGCTGTTTTTT
J: TRBJ1-2; D: .; V: TRBV19; size: .; CDR3: CASSTPRTDRSYGYTF; DNA: TGTGCCAGTAGTACCCCTAGGACGGACAGATCCTATGGCTACACCTTC
J: TRBJ1-2; D: .; V: TRBV19; size: once; CDR3: CASSPQGLANYGYTF; DNA: TGTGCCAGTAGTCCTCAAGGGTTGGCTAACTATGGCTACACCTTC
J: TRBJ1-2; D: .; V: TRBV19; size: .; CDR3: CASSRRRESYGYTF; DNA: TGTGCCAGTAGTAGACGCAGGGAGAGCTATGGCTACACCTTC
J: TRBJ2-1; D: .; V: TRBV27; size: .; CDR3: CASSYQTSIYNEQFF; DNA: TGTGCCAGCAGTTACCAGACCAGTATCTACAATGAGCAGTTCTTC
J: TRBJ2-3; D: .; V: TRBV7-3; size: once; CDR3: CASSLTGVGTDTQYF; DNA: TGTGCCAGCAGCTTAACCGGGGTTGGCACAGATACGCAGTATTTT
J: TRBJ1-2; D: .; V: TRBV6-1; size: .; CDR3: CASSESGGVNYGYTF; DNA: TGTGCCAGCAGTGAATCCGGGGGAGTTAACTATGGCTACACCTTC
J: TRBJ2-6; D: .; V: TRBV5-1; size: .; CDR3: CASSLARSGANVLTF; DNA: TGCGCCAGCAGCCTGGCGCGCTCTGGGGCCAACGTCCTGACTTTC
J: TRBJ2-7; D: .; V: TRBV18; size: .; CDR3: CASSPGQPYEQYF; DNA: TGTGCCAGCTCACCTGGACAGCCCTACGAGCAGTACTTC
J: TRBJ2-1; D: .; V: TRBV10-3; size: .; CDR3: CAIGSELKPRFSYNEQFF; DNA: TGTGCCATCGGGTCAGAGCTTAAGCCCCGATTCTCCTACAATGAGCAGTTCTTC
J: TRBJ2-1; D: .; V: TRBV5-1; size: .; CDR3: CASSTQAGNNEQFF; DNA: TGCGCCAGCAGTACGCAGGCAGGAAACAATGAGCAGTTCTTC
J: TRBJ2-7; D: .; V: TRBV28; size: .; CDR3: CASSLSGGKGRWPYEQYF; DNA: TGTGCCAGCAGTTTAAGTGGGGGGAAGGGACGATGGCCCTACGAGCAGTACTTC
J: TRBJ1-2; D: .; V: TRBV5-1; size: .; CDR3: CASSLAPGTYGYTF; DNA: TGCGCCAGCAGCTTGGCCCCGGGGACCTATGGCTACACCTTC
J: TRBJ1-5; D: .; V: TRBV10-1; size: few; CDR3: CASSESGRGKGNQPQHF; DNA: TGCGCCAGCAGTGAGTCGGGCAGGGGCAAGGGCAATCAGCCCCAGCATTTT
J: TRBJ2-3; D: .; V: TRBV6-5; size: .; CDR3: CASSYLRSPDTQYF; DNA: TGTGCCAGCAGTTACTTGAGGTCCCCAGATACGCAGTATTTT
J: TRBJ1-6; D: .; V: TRBV21-1; size: few; CDR3: CASSKEGWQEGGVTSSPLHF; DNA: TGTGCCAGCAGCAAAGAGGGGTGGCAGGAGGGAGGTGTTACCAGTTCACCCCTCCACTTT
J: TRBJ2-7; D: .; V: TRBV10-3; size: .; CDR3: CAISESKYEQYF; DNA: TGTGCCATCAGTGAGTCGAAGTACGAGCAGTACTTC
J: TRBJ2-7; D: .; V: TRBV27; size: once; CDR3: CASSLSPAAYEQYF; DNA: TGTGCCAGCAGTTTATCGCCGGCGGCCTACGAGCAGTACTTC
J: TRBJ2-1; D: TRBD2; V: TRBV7-9; size: .; CDR3: CASSPTAGVTNEQFF; DNA: TGTGCCAGCAGCCCAACAGCGGGAGTTACCAATGAGCAGTTCTTC
J: TRBJ1-3; D: .; V: TRBV11-2; size: .; CDR3: CASEVGSGNTIYF; DNA: TGTGCCAGCGAAGTAGGCTCTGGAAACACCATATATTTT
J: TRBJ2-3; D: .; V: TRBV11-3; size: .; CDR3: CASSLVLGAQYF; DNA: TGTGCCAGCAGCTTAGTACTAGGCGCGCAGTATTTT
J: TRBJ1-1; D: .; V: TRBV21-1; size: .; CDR3: CASSKYRGRYTEAFF; DNA: TGTGCCAGCAGCAAATATCGGGGGAGGTACACTGAAGCTTTCTTT
J: TRBJ2-1; D: .; V: TRBV7-2; size: .; CDR3: CASSLAHGSYNEQFF; DNA: TGTGCCAGCAGCTTAGCGCACGGGAGCTACAATGAGCAGTTCTTC
J: TRBJ1-2; D: .; V: TRBV5-1; size: .; CDR3: CASSSAITKGDGYTF; DNA: TGCGCCAGCAGCTCCGCCATCACCAAGGGAGATGGCTACACCTTC
J: TRBJ1-1; D: .; V: TRBV29-1; size: .; CDR3: CSVDTTPAFF; DNA: TGCAGCGTTGATACGACGCCGGCTTTCTTT